This T cell receptor beta chain was sequenced during a study of blood T cell repertoires in COVID-19. Turning to the study itself: Samples of COVID-19 (acute and convalescent) were obtained from the United States, Italy and Spain. The cDNA or gDNA used as material had been derived from T cells, B-cell-depleted T cells, or PBMCs.

The V and J ends lost 0 bases and 1 base, in that order; junction bases with no gene match: 4. Germline V gene sequence: CDR1 SGHRS, CDR2 YFSETQ. This CDR3 spans 16 amino acids. Authors' data handling: Nucleated cell number was recorded as an estimate derived from reference gene primer amplification. Clones were sequenced by immunoSEQ multiplex PCR, and TCRdb holds only the in-frame ones, with some missing. V and J calls and clone size are those listed in that table; D and trimming were worked out from the DNA. The table shows 210,000 or so clones, with about 82% occurring only once. The J gene is TRBJ2-3, the V gene TRBV5-1, with TRBD1 matching 8 bases. This clonotype was sampled from a woman aged 80 or over with acute or convalescent COVID-19. Sequencing used peripheral blood. The CDR3 bases are TGCGCCAGCAGCTTGGTTATGGGACAGGGCACAGATACGCAGTATTTT. This translates into CASSLVMGQGTDTQYF.